Below, 22 T cell receptor beta chains from the same sample are listed, as sequenced in a study of blood T cells in healthy people across ages. Primers used in a second PCR of roughly 6 to 11 cycles were a sample-barcoded 5' primer and a J-beta primer mix. TCRdb passed the 5' RACE reads through MiXCR, listing each CDR3 protein once. The table includes about 630,000 distinct CDR3 sequences, more than 20% detected once. The source material was blood. These receptors all stem from a man between 70 and 80 years old in good health.

V is TRBV12-3 or TRBV12-4 and J is TRBJ2-5; D remains unclear. The CDR3 extends over 16 amino acids. Trimming left V 5 bases short and J 5 bases short, with 21 bases between. CDR3 in DNA: TGTGCCAGCAGTCGCCTCGGAGTGAAGGGCAGGGAGACCCAGTACTTC. It specifies CASSRLGVKGRETQYF.

The table lists this clonotype with many counts. The genes are TRBV3-1 and TRBJ1-4; the match to TRBD1 covers 9 bases. V shed 5 bases and J 7 bases; nucleotides not matched to a gene: 8. The CDR3 has 15 residues. The germline CDR1 and CDR2 sequences are LGHDT and YNNKEL (reference sequence). The CDR3 sequence: CASSVNRGQIEKLFF. CDR3 DNA: TGTGCCAGCAGCGTCAACAGGGGGCAAATTGAAAAACTGTTTTTT.

This clonotype was seen a few times. CDR3 nucleotides: TGTGCCAGCAGCCAGACTCCGGGACTAGCGGGAGCCTACGAGCAGTACTTC. It is translated as CASSQTPGLAGAYEQYF. This chain joins TRBV9 and TRBJ2-7; the match to TRBD2 covers 14 bases. With 4 bases clipped from V and 2 bases from J, the junction kept 8 bases outside the gene matches. CDR1 and CDR2 from the germline V gene are SGDLS and YYNGEE. CDR3 length: 17 residues.

This chain joins TRBV11-2 and TRBJ2-5; 9 nucleotides line up with TRBD1. Germline lookup yields CDR1 SGHAT and CDR2 FQNNGV. The CDR3 has 16 residues. V was pared by 0 bases and J by 5 bases, with 7 bases of the junction left unmatched. In DNA, the CDR3 is TGTGCCAGCAGCTTAGATGAAACAGGGGGCCGGGAGACCCAGTACTTC. This sequence encodes CASSLDETGGRETQYF.

This sequence joins TRBV6-2 or TRBV6-3 and TRBJ2-1, with TRBD2 matching over 10 bases. Germline V gives CDR1 MNHEY, CDR2 SVGEGT. The CDR3 is 16 amino acids. The junction had 12 bases not matched to a gene; V was cut back by 4 bases and J by 9 bases. CDR3 region: CASSLTPSGRKSEQFF. The CDR3 DNA is TGTGCCAGCAGTTTAACTCCTAGCGGGAGAAAGAGTGAGCAGTTCTTC.

The chain combines TRBV27 with TRBJ2-6; the D gene is possibly TRBD2 (5 bases). Trimming left V 7 bases short and J 2 bases short, with 21 bases between. Germline V gene lookup returns CDR1 MNHEY and CDR2 SMNVEV (reference sequence). The CDR3 covers 18 residues. The CDR3: CASTPSLGSSAGANVLTF. CDR3 nucleotide sequence: TGTGCCAGCACTCCTAGCTTAGGAAGCTCAGCTGGGGCCAACGTCCTGACTTTC.

The V gene is TRBV10-3, the J gene TRBJ2-3; 8 bases map to TRBD2. Germline trimming cut 5 bases from V and 0 bases from J; bases unmatched to any gene: 4. CDR3 length equals 15 residues. In germline, CDR1 is ENHRY, CDR2 SYGVKD. CDR3 region: CAISLTGGSTDTQYF. In DNA form, the CDR3 reads TGTGCCATCAGTTTAACGGGGGGGAGCACAGATACGCAGTATTTT.

This clonotype has a handful of counts. The V call is TRBV12-3 or TRBV12-4, the J call TRBJ2-5, with unresolved D. The J call may be incorrect, as the DNA end agrees better with TRBJ2-1. This CDR3 is built from 12 residues. The CDR3 DNA is TGTGCCAGCAGTTTACCGGGTCCTGAGCAGTTCTTC. The encoded protein is CASSLPGPEQFF.

The CDR3 protein is CASSLATSGLAGGDEQFF. The CDR3 DNA reads TGTGCCAGCAGCTTAGCAACGTCGGGACTAGCGGGAGGGGATGAGCAGTTCTTC. The chain recombines TRBV7-9 with TRBJ2-5; 16 bases are shared with TRBD2. The J call is doubtful: the DNA matches TRBJ2-1 better. CDR3 length: 18 amino acids. CDR1 is SEHNR and CDR2 is FQNEAQ in the germline V gene (reference sequence).

In regard to this clonotype: One end of the junction does not line up with germline, which may come from a read error. DNA for the CDR3: TGTGCGGTATGGGAACTAGCCGAAAACATTCAGTACTTC. Translated, it gives CAVWELAENIQYF. This rearrangement joins TRBV6-6 to TRBJ2-4, with D possibly matching TRBD2 (6 bases). The V gene's germline CDR1 is MNHNY and CDR2 SVGAGI (reference sequence). The CDR3 runs 13 residues.

The CDR3: CASSLELGTGRVNTEAFF. The CDR3 nucleotides are TGTGCCAGCAGCTTAGAATTAGGGACAGGGCGTGTGAACACTGAAGCTTTCTTT. The genes are TRBV7-8 and TRBJ1-1; 9 nucleotides align to TRBD1. Germline assignment: CDR1 SGHVS and CDR2 FQNEAQ. CDR3 length: 18 residues. The J segment lost 0 bases and the V segment lost 1 base, leaving 9 bases of the junction unmatched.

The chain recombines TRBV7-2 with TRBJ2-5; 9 nucleotides agree with TRBD2. Near its end, the DNA agrees better with TRBJ2-1, so the J call may be wrong. Germline CDR1 and CDR2: SGHTA and FQGNSA. The length of the CDR3 is 16 residues. CDR3 DNA: TGTGCCAGCAGCTCCTATAGCGGGGGTTTTTACAATGAGCAGTTCTTC. This gives the protein CASSSYSGGFYNEQFF.

This clonotype turned up a few times. The V and J genes are TRBV27 and TRBJ2-5, with 10 bases lining up with TRBD1. Matching the DNA end better, TRBJ2-7 makes the J call doubtful. Germline CDR1 is MNHEY and CDR2 is SMNVEV (reference sequence). This CDR3 has 15 residues. Here the CDR3 DNA reads TGTGCCAGCAGTTTCCGGACAGGGGGAACCTACGAGCAGTACTTC. Protein sequence: CASSFRTGGTYEQYF.

The chain joins TRBV7-9 to TRBJ1-2; the match to TRBD1 covers 7 bases. In germline, CDR1 is SEHNR, CDR2 FQNEAQ (reference sequence). The CDR3 sequence is 15 residues long. The trim removed 5 bases at V and 8 bases at J, leaving 14 bases unmatched. The CDR3 coding sequence is TGTGCCAGCAGCCGAGCCCCCACAGGGGTTGGAGGCTACACCTTC. Translation gives CASSRAPTGVGGYTF.

This clonotype has just a few counts. V gene TRBV7-2 combines with J gene TRBJ2-1, with D perhaps matching TRBD1 (5 bases). V was pared by 1 base and J by 3 bases, with 10 bases between. Germline V gene data show CDR1 as SGHTA and CDR2 as FQGNSA. The CDR3 has 15 residues. The CDR3 here is CASSLEGVSYNEQFF. The CDR3 coding sequence is TGTGCCAGCAGCTTAGAAGGGGTGAGCTACAATGAGCAGTTCTTC.

This clonotype was observed a few times. One end of the junction does not line up with germline, which may come from a read error. This chain uses TRBV2 with TRBJ2-7; no firm D call. This CDR3 is built from 14 residues. Germline CDR1 SNHLY, CDR2 FYNNEI. The CDR3 reads CAGSQSGSSYEQYF. CDR3 in DNA: TGTGCCGGCAGCCAATCGGGTAGCTCCTACGAGCAGTACTTC. The full variable domain, its missing parts supplied by reference TRBV2 and TRBJ2-7, is EPEVTQTPSHQVTQMGQEVILRCVPISNHLYFYWYRQILGQKVEFLVSFYNNEISEKSEIFDDQFSVERPDGSNFTLKIRSTKLEDSAMYFCAGSQSGSSYEQYFGPGTRLTVT.

This clonotype was seen a few times. The genes are TRBV20-1 and TRBJ2-7; the match to TRBD1 covers 8 bases. From germline, CDR1 is DFQATT and CDR2 SNEGSKA (reference sequence). The CDR3 contains 14 residues. V lost 3 bases to trimming and J lost 3 bases; unmatched junction nucleotides: 7. Here the CDR3 reads CSASTGTGDYEQYF. The CDR3 DNA reads TGCAGTGCTAGCACTGGGACAGGAGACTACGAGCAGTACTTC.

About this clonotype itself: One end of the junction does not line up with germline, which may come from a read error. This chain links TRBV10-3 with TRBJ2-3; 8 bases fit TRBD1. The CDR3 totals 14 residues. Germline loops: CDR1 ENHRY, CDR2 SYGVKD. The CDR3 sequence: CAIKPGQETDTQYF. The CDR3 coding sequence is TGTGCTATCAAACCGGGACAGGAGACAGATACGCAGTATTTT.

This clonotype turned up a few times. The rearrangement links TRBV6-5 to TRBJ2-3, with D perhaps TRBD2 (6 bases). Germline CDR1 and CDR2: MNHEY and SVGAGI. V was trimmed by 8 bases and J by 5 bases, leaving 17 bases between them. The CDR3 extends over 14 amino acids. The CDR3 DNA reads as TGTGCCAGCTGCCCCGGGACTTTAGTAGATACGCAGTATTTT. Residues: CASCPGTLVDTQYF.

As regards this clonotype: A much larger clone sits a single nucleotide away, making a read error possible. The CDR3 is CSASPGAGSSYNGQFF. DNA for the CDR3: TGCAGTGCTAGCCCCGGGGCCGGGAGCTCCTACAATGGGCAGTTCTTC. V usage is TRBV20-1 and J usage is TRBJ2-1; D may be TRBD2 (6 bases). Germline V CDR1 and CDR2: DFQATT, SNEGSKA (reference sequence). This CDR3 comprises 16 residues.

This clonotype was picked up a small number of times. This rearrangement joins TRBV5-1 to TRBJ2-5; 8 nucleotides align to TRBD1. The J call may be incorrect, as the DNA end agrees better with TRBJ2-7. The CDR3 totals 14 residues. Looked up from germline, CDR1 is SGHRS and CDR2 is YFSETQ. The CDR3 DNA reads TGCGCCAGCGGCAGGACAGGGACCGACTACGAGCAGTACTTC. This sequence encodes CASGRTGTDYEQYF.

This clonotype occurred a few times. A much larger clone sits a single nucleotide away, making a read error possible. The chain combines TRBV15 with TRBJ2-7, with a weak D call TRBD1 (6 bases). CDR1 and CDR2 (germline): LNHNV, YYDKDF (reference sequence). CDR3 length: 14 residues. The CDR3 is CATSRDQQGYGQYF. In DNA, the CDR3 is TGTGCCACCAGCAGAGACCAACAGGGCTACGGGCAGTACTTC.